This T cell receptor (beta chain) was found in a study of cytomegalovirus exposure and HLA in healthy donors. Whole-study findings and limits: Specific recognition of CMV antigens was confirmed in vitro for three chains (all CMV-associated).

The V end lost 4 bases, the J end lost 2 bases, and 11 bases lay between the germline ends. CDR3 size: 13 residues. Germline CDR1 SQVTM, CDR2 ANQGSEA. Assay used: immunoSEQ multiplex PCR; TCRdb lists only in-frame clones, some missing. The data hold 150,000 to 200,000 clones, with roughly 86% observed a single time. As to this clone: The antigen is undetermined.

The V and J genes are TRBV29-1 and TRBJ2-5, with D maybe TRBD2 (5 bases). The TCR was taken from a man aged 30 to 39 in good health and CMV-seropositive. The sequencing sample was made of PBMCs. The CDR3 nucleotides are TGCAGCGTTGGAACTAGTGGGCAAGAGACCCAGTACTTC. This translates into CSVGTSGQETQYF.